The 9 T cell receptor beta chains listed next were all sequenced from one sample in a study of cytomegalovirus exposure and HLA in healthy donors. PCR amplification relied on 60 Vbeta primers (plus 13 Jbeta primers). The repertoire was sequenced with immunoSEQ multiplex PCR; TCRdb's copy has only in-frame clones and lacks some. The sample is made up of around 210,000 clones, and the top ten hold about 1.1% of it. Sequenced sample: PBMCs. These receptors were collected from a girl aged 2 to 10 in good health and CMV-seropositive.

The chain recombines TRBV25-1 with TRBJ1-3, with 7 bases fitting TRBD1. The closer fit of TRBJ2-2 to the DNA end suggests the J call may be wrong. This CDR3 has 13 amino acids. Germline V lookup: CDR1 MGHDK, CDR2 SYGVNS. For the CDR3, the DNA is TGTGCCAGCGCCCAGACAGGGCCCGGGGAGCTGTTTTTT. Translating it yields CASAQTGPGELFF.

The V call is TRBV6-5, the J call TRBJ2-7, with D possibly TRBD2 on 6 matching bases. Germline CDR1 and CDR2: MNHEY and SVGAGI. The CDR3 spans 15 residues. Trimming took off 6 bases at V and 2 bases at J, with 17 bases between the two ends. In nucleotides, the CDR3 is TGTGCCAGCAGCGTCGGGACTGATGGGGCCTACGAGCAGTACTTC. Encoded protein: CASSVGTDGAYEQYF.

J is TRBJ1-4 and V is TRBV28; 7 nucleotides line up with TRBD1. Unmatched junction bases numbered 3, after V lost 5 bases and J lost 3 bases. This CDR3 comprises 14 residues. Germline-derived CDR1 and CDR2 are MDHEN and SYDVKM. CDR3 DNA: TGTGCCAGCAGTAGGACAGGCCCTAATGAAAAACTGTTTTTT. As protein: CASSRTGPNEKLFF.

CDR3 bases: TGTGCCAGCAGGACTCTACCTAACTATGGCTACACCTTC. It specifies CASRTLPNYGYTF. The chain employs TRBV28 and TRBJ1-2, with D unresolved. V lost 6 bases, J lost 0 bases, and 8 bases lay in between. The CDR3 is made up of 13 amino acids. Germline CDR1 and CDR2: MDHEN and SYDVKM.

The rearrangement uses TRBV13 and TRBJ2-7, with D perhaps TRBD2 (7 bases). Germline lookup yields CDR1 PRHDT and CDR2 FYEKMQ (reference sequence). Trimming cost V 3 bases and J 6 bases, with 21 bases left between them. The CDR3 runs 16 residues. CDR3 DNA: TGTGCCAGCAGCTTTGGTTCGGTAGGGGGGGCCGTCGAGCAGTACTTC. It encodes CASSFGSVGGAVEQYF.

The chain couples TRBV19 to TRBJ1-5, with TRBD1 identical over 10 bases. Germline loops: CDR1 LNHDA, CDR2 SQIVND (reference sequence). The CDR3 has 13 residues. Trimming cost V 7 bases and J 7 bases; bases outside gene matches: 4. The CDR3 region has the DNA TGTGCCAGTAAGGGACAGGGGATACAGCCCCAGCATTTT. It codes for CASKGQGIQPQHF.

The gene calls are TRBV7-8 and TRBJ1-2; possible D gene TRBD1, 6 bases. Trimming took off 5 bases at V and 7 bases at J, with 14 bases between the two ends. CDR1 SGHVS and CDR2 FQNEAQ come from the germline V gene. This CDR3 comprises 13 residues. The CDR3 protein is CASSDTGPAGYTF. The CDR3 DNA reads TGTGCCAGCAGCGATACAGGGCCTGCTGGCTACACCTTC.

The CDR3 sequence is CAIGPEGQGRLAGSGELFF. CDR3 DNA: TGTGCCATTGGCCCCGAGGGACAGGGGCGACTAGCAGGGAGCGGGGAGCTGTTTTTT. The chain has TRBV10-3 and TRBJ2-2; 10 positions agree with TRBD1. Germline V gene data show CDR1 as ENHRY and CDR2 as SYGVKD. The CDR3 sequence is 19 residues long. After removal of 9 bases from V and 7 bases from J, the junction contained 23 bases not matched to a gene.

The rearrangement links TRBV7-3 to TRBJ2-3; D gene uncertain. Germline V gene lookup returns CDR1 SGHTA and CDR2 FQGTGA. V was shortened by 3 bases and J by 1 base, with 2 bases between the two germline ends. The CDR3 sequence is 12 residues long. CDR3 DNA sequence: TGTGCCAGCAGCTTCGGCACAGATACGCAGTATTTT. It is translated as CASSFGTDTQYF.